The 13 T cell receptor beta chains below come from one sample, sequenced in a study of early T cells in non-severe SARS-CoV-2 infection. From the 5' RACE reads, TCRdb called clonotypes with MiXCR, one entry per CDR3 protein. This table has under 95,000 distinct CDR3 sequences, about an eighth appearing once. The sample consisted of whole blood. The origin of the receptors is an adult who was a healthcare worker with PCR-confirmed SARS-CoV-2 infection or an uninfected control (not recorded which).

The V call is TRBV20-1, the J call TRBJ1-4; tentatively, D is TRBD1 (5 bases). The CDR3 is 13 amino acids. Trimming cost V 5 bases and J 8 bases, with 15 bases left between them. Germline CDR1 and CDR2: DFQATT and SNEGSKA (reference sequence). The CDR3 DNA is TGCAGTGCTCAGTCCAGGGATGGAGAAAAACTGTTTTTT. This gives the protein CSAQSRDGEKLFF.

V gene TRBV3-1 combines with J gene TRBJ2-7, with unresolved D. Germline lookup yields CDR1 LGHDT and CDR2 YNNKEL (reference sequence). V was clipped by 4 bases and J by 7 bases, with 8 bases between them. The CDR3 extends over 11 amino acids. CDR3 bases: TGTGCCAGCAGCCTCAGGAGTGAGCAGTACTTC. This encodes CASSLRSEQYF.

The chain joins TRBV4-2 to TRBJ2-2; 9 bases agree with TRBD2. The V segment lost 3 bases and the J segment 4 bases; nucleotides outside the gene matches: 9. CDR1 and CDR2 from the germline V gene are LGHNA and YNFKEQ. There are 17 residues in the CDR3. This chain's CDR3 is CASSQMAGTSSTGELFF. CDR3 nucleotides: TGTGCCAGCAGCCAGATGGCCGGGACTAGCAGCACCGGGGAGCTGTTTTTT.

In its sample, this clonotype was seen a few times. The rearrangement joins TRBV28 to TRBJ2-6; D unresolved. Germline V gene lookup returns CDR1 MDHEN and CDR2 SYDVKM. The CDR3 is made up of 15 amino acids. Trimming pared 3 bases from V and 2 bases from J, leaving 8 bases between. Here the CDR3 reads CASSLSSTGANVLTF. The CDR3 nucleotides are TGTGCCAGCAGTTTGTCCAGTACTGGGGCCAACGTCCTGACTTTC.

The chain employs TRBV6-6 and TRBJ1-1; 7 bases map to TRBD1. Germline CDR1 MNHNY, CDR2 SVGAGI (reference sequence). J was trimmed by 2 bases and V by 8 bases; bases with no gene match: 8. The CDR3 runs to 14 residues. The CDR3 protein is CASGADRVNTEAFF. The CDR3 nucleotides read TGTGCCAGCGGGGCCGACAGGGTCAACACTGAAGCTTTCTTT.

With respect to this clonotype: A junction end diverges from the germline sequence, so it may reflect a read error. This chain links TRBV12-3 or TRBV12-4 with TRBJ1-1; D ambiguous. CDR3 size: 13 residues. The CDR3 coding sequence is TGTGCCAGCACAGCTCTCTCGAACAATGAAGCTTTCTTT. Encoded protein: CASTALSNNEAFF.

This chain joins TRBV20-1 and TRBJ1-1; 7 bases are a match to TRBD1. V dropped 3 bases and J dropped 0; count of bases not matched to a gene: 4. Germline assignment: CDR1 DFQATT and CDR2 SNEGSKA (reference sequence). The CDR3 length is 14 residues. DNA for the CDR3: TGCAGTGCTAGCCTGGGACAGATGAACACTGAAGCTTTCTTT. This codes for CSASLGQMNTEAFF.

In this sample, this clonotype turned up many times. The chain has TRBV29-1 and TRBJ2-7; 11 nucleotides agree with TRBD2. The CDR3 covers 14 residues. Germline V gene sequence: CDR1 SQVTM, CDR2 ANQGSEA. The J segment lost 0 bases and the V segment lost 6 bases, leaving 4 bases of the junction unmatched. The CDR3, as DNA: TGCAGCGTGTCCGGGACTAGCGGCTCCTACGAGCAGTACTTC. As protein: CSVSGTSGSYEQYF.

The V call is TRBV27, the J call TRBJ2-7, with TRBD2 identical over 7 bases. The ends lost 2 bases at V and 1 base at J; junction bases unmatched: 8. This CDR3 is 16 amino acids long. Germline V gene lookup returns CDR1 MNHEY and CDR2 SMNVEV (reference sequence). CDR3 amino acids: CASSLKGRVGSYEQYF. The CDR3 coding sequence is TGTGCCAGCAGTTTAAAAGGGAGGGTAGGATCCTACGAGCAGTACTTC.

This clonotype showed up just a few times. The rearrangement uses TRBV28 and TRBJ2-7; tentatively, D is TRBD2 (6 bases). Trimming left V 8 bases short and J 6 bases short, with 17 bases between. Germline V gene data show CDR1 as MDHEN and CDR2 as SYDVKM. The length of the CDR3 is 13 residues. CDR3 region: CASSDGGVFEQYF. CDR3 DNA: TGTGCCAGCTCGGACGGGGGAGTATTCGAGCAGTACTTC.

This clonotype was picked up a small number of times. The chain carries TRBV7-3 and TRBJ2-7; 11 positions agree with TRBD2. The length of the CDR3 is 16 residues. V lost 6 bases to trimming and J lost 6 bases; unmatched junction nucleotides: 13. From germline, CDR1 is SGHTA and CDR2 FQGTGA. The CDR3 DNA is TGTGCCAGCAGTCCATTAGCGGGAGGGTCCCCCAGCGAGCAGTACTTC. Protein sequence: CASSPLAGGSPSEQYF.

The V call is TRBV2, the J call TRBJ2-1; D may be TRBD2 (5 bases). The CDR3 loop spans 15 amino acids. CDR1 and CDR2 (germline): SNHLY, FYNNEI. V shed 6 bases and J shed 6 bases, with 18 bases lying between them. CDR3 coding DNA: TGTGCCAGCAGGAGGGAGAGTGGTAAGGTCAATGAGCAGTTCTTC. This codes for CASRRESGKVNEQFF.

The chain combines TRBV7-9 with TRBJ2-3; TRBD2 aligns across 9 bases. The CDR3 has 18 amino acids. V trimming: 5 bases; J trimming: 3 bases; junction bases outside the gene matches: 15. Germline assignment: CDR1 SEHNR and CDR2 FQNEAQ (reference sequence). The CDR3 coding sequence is TGTGCCAGCAGCATCAACGGCCCGGGTAGCGGGAGTACAGATACGCAGTATTTT. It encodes CASSINGPGSGSTDTQYF.